Listed here is a single T cell receptor (beta chain). The sample holds one count of this clone. What antigen it recognizes has not been identified. Nothing much larger sits one base from this clone, and base qualities are not available. The record originates from a study of radiation and T cells in renal cell carcinoma (dated by TCRdb to about 2020). A note on the overall study: TCR beta sequencing covered approximately 51 samples in total, comprising approximately 26 tumors and approximately 27 peripheral blood samples. The last blood draw occurred 4 weeks after radiation, at the same time as nephrectomy. A total of 4 million to 5 million unique CDR3 nucleotide sequences, encoding 2,658,974 unique CDR3 amino acid sequences, were found across all 50 or so samples.

In the paper's terms, the time point label means: blood 4 weeks post-SBRT, at nephrectomy. This specimen's treatment or condition label, interpreted: 15 Gy SBRT to primary tumor, nephrectomy 4 weeks later. The samples were drawn from a clinical trial, where primary renal cell carcinomas were treated with 15 Gy of stereotactic body radiation therapy and then removed by nephrectomy 4 weeks afterward. To follow tumor-enriched clonotypes, peripheral blood was collected serially from radiation-treated patients at baseline and again at 2 weeks and 4 weeks after SBRT. Renal cell carcinoma with clear cell pathology was present in all patients. Genomic DNA for TCR sequencing was prepared using the QIAamp DNA Blood Mini Kit (Qiagen). The analyses included just those samples that passed every quality control check. Overall study results and their limits: No pretreatment tumor biopsies were available, so the baseline intratumoral presence of clonotypes could not be determined. Blood repertoire dynamics were not followed beyond 4 weeks after treatment. Effects of radiation dose or scheduling on the TCR repertoire could not be addressed with the single-armed trial design. An increase in top tumor clonotypes in blood was observed from baseline to 2 weeks post-radiation, followed by contraction by 4 weeks, which was taken to suggest transient expansion of tumor-resident clones.

Following the manufacturer's recommendations, the immunoSEQ kit was used to generate TCR beta libraries from genomic DNA. To prepare the libraries, a first multiplex PCR with proprietary primers was run, followed by a second PCR that added unique barcodes, and a bead cleanup was done after each round. A kit-provided positive control reaction and a negative control reaction were included in every sample batch. The final libraries underwent checking on an Agilent 4200 TapeStation D1000 ScreenTape, volumetric pooling, and quantification by qPCR. Sequencing ran on an Illumina NextSeq500 with a MidOutput 150-cycle cartridge, using 156 Read1 and 15 Index1 cycles with kit custom primers. The pooled library was loaded at around 0.98 pM, with a roughly 19% PhiX control spiked in. The published analysis was carried out like this. The vendor-processed data were analyzed in R, and a clonotype was defined as all T cells that share the same CDR3 nucleotide sequence. In the clone abundance analyses, frequencies were normalized to the 10,000 most abundant clones in each sample. Public T cell clones, which averaged fewer than five per sample, were removed prior to analysis. An abundance difference of at least 32-fold between compartments was the criterion for calling clonotypes tumor-enriched or baseline blood-enriched. A beta-binomial differential abundance model was used to identify clonotypes that expanded or contracted between blood time points. The Baroni-Urbani and Buser coefficient was used to measure tumor-blood repertoire similarity, and groups were compared with two-tailed Wilcoxon tests in R. Held by TCRdb, this immuneACCESS table contains in-frame sequences only and omits some clones. Under half of the omission traces to an unresolved V gene where checked; the cause of the rest is unknown. V and J calls and clone size are those listed in that table; D and trimming were worked out from the DNA. The sample table holds around 140,000 clones, of which less than 90% were seen once. The leading ten clones occupy 15% to 20% of the sample.

The CDR3, cysteine through phenylalanine, is 15 amino acids long. CDR3 DNA only is kept here, 45 bases in frame from base 1. For CDR1 and CDR2, the germline V gene (reference sequence) lists SGHNT and YYREEE. V has 4 bases trimmed and J has 1 base trimmed; junction bases matching no gene number 6. The receptor was derived from a woman between 50 and 59 years old with renal cell carcinoma. Sequences were derived from blood, sampled from a patient whose treatment included radiotherapy and nephrectomy. The chain couples TRBV5-4 to TRBJ2-7; 9 bases in the middle match TRBD1. The base sequence is TGTGCCAGCAGCCTGGGGACAGGGCATTCCTACGAGCAGTACTTC. Its coded protein is CASSLGTGHSYEQYF.